These 12 T cell receptor beta chains came from one sample sequenced in a study of cytomegalovirus exposure and HLA in healthy donors (dated by TCRdb to 2016 to 2017). Libraries were built with the immunoSEQ multiplex PCR assay. Imported from immuneACCESS, the table was reduced by TCRdb to in-frame sequences with V and J called. These copies leave out some clones; in studies compared against another copy, an unresolved V gene accounts for under half, and the cause of the remainder is not known. The sample profile shows around 80,000 clones; roughly 94% of them were found once. About 0.7% of the sample is in the top ten clones. Sequencing was performed on PBMCs. All receptors come from a young woman in good health and CMV-seronegative.

The J gene is TRBJ1-3, the V gene TRBV28; D perhaps matches TRBD1 (6 bases). Germline V gene data show CDR1 as MDHEN and CDR2 as SYDVKM. Trimming stripped 1 base from V and 0 bases from J, with 13 bases between. The CDR3 has 17 residues. The DNA of the CDR3 is TGTGCCAGCAGTTTATCACAGGGCTTCGACTCTGGAAACACCATATATTTT. It translates to CASSLSQGFDSGNTIYF.

The genes are TRBV6-6 and TRBJ1-1, with 12 positions matching TRBD1. CDR1 is MNHNY, CDR2 SVGAGI, per germline (reference sequence). CDR3 length equals 15 residues. The V segment lost 6 bases and the J segment 10 bases; nucleotides outside the gene matches: 12. In DNA form, the CDR3 reads TGTGCCAGCAGGAAGGGACAGGGGGCTTCCCTGGGAGCTTTCTTT. Amino acid sequence: CASRKGQGASLGAFF.

This rearrangement joins TRBV19 to TRBJ1-1, with D maybe TRBD1 (5 bases). Trimming left V 4 bases short and J 1 base short, with 10 bases between. The CDR3 spans 14 residues. From germline, CDR1 is LNHDA and CDR2 SQIVND (reference sequence). CDR3 region: CASSTGSRNTEAFF. For the CDR3, the DNA is TGTGCCAGTAGTACAGGGTCCCGGAACACTGAAGCTTTCTTT.

The chain joins TRBV7-8 to TRBJ2-7, with 7 bases fitting TRBD2. V was pared by 5 bases and J by 6 bases, with 7 bases of the junction left unmatched. The CDR3 covers 13 residues. The germline V gene has CDR1 SGHVS and CDR2 FQNEAQ. The CDR3 reads CASSRTRSSEQYF. The CDR3 DNA sequence: TGTGCCAGCAGCCGGACTAGATCGAGCGAGCAGTACTTC.

This clone was detected only once. This rearrangement joins TRBV7-2 to TRBJ2-1; 10 bases are shared with TRBD2. The CDR3 sequence is 14 residues long. Trimming cost V 5 bases and J 7 bases; bases outside gene matches: 5. The germline V gene has CDR1 SGHTA and CDR2 FQGNSA. DNA of the CDR3: TGTGCCAGCAGCAGACAGCGGGGGGGAAATGAGCAGTTCTTC. The encoded protein is CASSRQRGGNEQFF.

This clone was seen more than once but under ten times. The gene calls are TRBV7-9 and TRBJ2-3; tentatively, D is TRBD2 (7 bases). Trimming took off 5 bases at V and 6 bases at J, with 12 bases between the two ends. The CDR3 is 13 amino acids. CDR1 and CDR2 (germline): SEHNR, FQNEAQ (reference sequence). The CDR3: CASSEGRGDTQYF. CDR3 coding DNA: TGTGCCAGCAGCGAGGGGAGGGGGGATACGCAGTATTTT.

This rearrangement joins TRBV28 to TRBJ1-5, with D unclear. From germline, CDR1 is MDHEN and CDR2 SYDVKM. The CDR3 runs to 15 residues. The V and J ends lost 4 bases and 3 bases respectively, with 13 bases between them. CDR3 sequence: CASSYIRELNQPQHF. The CDR3, as DNA: TGTGCCAGCAGTTACATCCGGGAGCTCAATCAGCCCCAGCATTTT.

This chain joins TRBV9 and TRBJ1-3; weak D call: TRBD1 (5 bases). This CDR3 region has 12 residues. The V end lost 5 bases, the J end lost 4 bases, and 7 bases lay between the germline ends. From germline, CDR1 is SGDLS and CDR2 YYNGEE. CDR3 DNA sequence: TGTGCCAGCAGGGACATGGGAAACACCATATATTTT. Protein sequence: CASRDMGNTIYF.

This clone came up once. The chain links TRBV5-4 to TRBJ2-5; 7 nucleotides line up with TRBD1. Trimming at V came to 5 bases and at J to 0 bases, leaving 7 bases not matched to a gene. Germline values: CDR1 SGHNT, CDR2 YYREEE (reference sequence). This CDR3 region has 15 residues. The CDR3: CASSSGQEYQETQYF. CDR3 DNA: TGTGCCAGCAGTTCTGGACAGGAGTACCAAGAGACCCAGTACTTC.

The chain combines TRBV28 with TRBJ2-5; D is possibly TRBD1 (6 bases). V lost 3 bases and J 10 bases, leaving 21 bases between the germline ends. The CDR3 consists of 15 residues. CDR1 and CDR2 from the germline V gene are MDHEN and SYDVKM. The chain's CDR3 is CASSFSWSGESGQYF. The CDR3, as DNA: TGTGCCAGCAGTTTTTCATGGTCAGGGGAAAGTGGCCAGTACTTC.

The V gene is TRBV7-9, the J gene TRBJ2-1; 12 bases fit TRBD1. Germline CDR1 is SEHNR and CDR2 is FQNEAQ (reference sequence). This CDR3 is built from 18 residues. Germline trimming cut 4 bases from V and 8 bases from J; bases unmatched to any gene: 15. The CDR3 is CASSSPGGQGAPGHEQFF. The CDR3 coding sequence is TGTGCCAGCAGCTCACCCGGGGGACAGGGGGCGCCTGGGCATGAGCAGTTCTTC.

Comment on this clone: The CDR3 does not close with the conserved phenylalanine or tryptophan, likely indicating a read error. It is unclear where the CDR3 begins or ends on the DNA, so no DNA is shown, and the CDR3 is as TCRdb lists it. The chain carries TRBV6-4 and TRBJ1-1; no check of the table's D call, TRBD1, against the DNA was made. The germline V gene encodes CDR1 MRHNA and CDR2 SNTAGT. Inclusive of both ends, the CDR3 amounts to 10 amino acids. The CDR3 sequence: CASSDAGPYT.